The sequence of this T cell receptor beta chain was determined in a study of blood T cell repertoires in COVID-19. Study information: From the United States, Italy and Spain came samples of acute and convalescent COVID-19. PBMCs, B-cell-depleted T cells, or T cells provided the cDNA or gDNA that made up the material.

V trimming: 5 bases; J trimming: 0 bases; junction bases outside the gene matches: 7. CDR1 is KGHSH and CDR2 is LQKENI in the germline V gene. The CDR3 loop spans 18 amino acids. Authors' methods: It was from reference gene primer amplification that nucleated cell counts were estimated. Sequencing used immunoSEQ multiplex PCR; TCRdb keeps in-frame clones, though not all of them. Clonal size and the V and J genes are those of that table, whereas D and trimming came from the DNA. The data show around 46,000 clones, with about 89% seen just once and 16% held by the top ten. This rearrangement joins TRBV18 to TRBJ2-1, with TRBD2 matching 13 bases. This clonotype originated in a man in his 60s with active or convalescent COVID-19. Sequences were obtained from peripheral blood. The CDR3 reads CASSTTSGGRNSYNEQFF. The CDR3 nucleotides read TGTGCCAGCTCAACGACTAGCGGGGGGCGAAACTCCTACAATGAGCAGTTCTTC. The whole variable domain, remainder taken from reference TRBV18 and TRBJ2-1, is NAGVMQNPRHLVRRRGQEARLRCSPMKGHSHVYWYRQLPEEGLKFMVYLQKENIIDESGMPKERFSAEFPKEGPSILRIQQVVRGDSAAYFCASSTTSGGRNSYNEQFFGPGTRLTVL.